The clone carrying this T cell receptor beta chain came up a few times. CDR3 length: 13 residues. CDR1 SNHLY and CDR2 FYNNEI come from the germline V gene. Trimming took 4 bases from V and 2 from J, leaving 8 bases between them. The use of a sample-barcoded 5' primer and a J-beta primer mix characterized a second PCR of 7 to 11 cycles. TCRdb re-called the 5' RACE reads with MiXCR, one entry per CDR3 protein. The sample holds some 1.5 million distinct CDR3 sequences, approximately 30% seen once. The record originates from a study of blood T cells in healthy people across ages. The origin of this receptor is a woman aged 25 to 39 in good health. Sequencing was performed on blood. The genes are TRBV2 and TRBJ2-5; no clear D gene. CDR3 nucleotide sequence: TGTGCCAGCAGTGTTGGGAAACAAGAGACCCAGTACTTC. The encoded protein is CASSVGKQETQYF.